This passage covers 23 T cell receptor beta chains from one sample sequenced in a study of blood T cells in healthy people across ages. Primers used in a second PCR of roughly 6 to 12 cycles were a sample-barcoded 5' primer and a J-beta primer mix. TCRdb itself ran the 5' RACE reads through MiXCR, one entry per CDR3 protein. The table has 600,000 to 900,000 distinct CDR3 sequences, more than 25% seen once. This sample also belongs to another study, concerning T cells of mothers and their children.

The sequencing sample was made of blood. The source is a boy aged 5-17 years in good health.

There are a few counts of this clonotype. The chain is built from TRBV20-1 and TRBJ2-3; D is possibly TRBD1 or TRBD2 (6 bases each). V gave up 3 bases and J gave up 0 bases, with 16 bases separating them. The CDR3 length is 16 residues. In germline, CDR1 is DFQATT, CDR2 SNEGSKA (reference sequence). In DNA, the CDR3 is TGCAGTGCTAGGGTTGGGAAGGGGGGTAGCACAGATACGCAGTATTTT. As protein: CSARVGKGGSTDTQYF.

This clonotype was recorded a few times. The chain couples TRBV28 to TRBJ1-6; D is unclear. The CDR3 is 12 residues long. V lost 8 bases and J lost 7, with 9 bases in between. Germline values: CDR1 MDHEN, CDR2 SYDVKM. CDR3 nucleotides: TGTGCCAGCTCTGCGCGCAATTCACCCCTCCACTTT. It codes for CASSARNSPLHF. Based on the CDR3 plus reference TRBV28 and TRBJ1-6, the full variable domain is DVKVTQSSRYLVKRTGEKVFLECVQDMDHENMFWYRQDPGLGLRLIYFSYDVKMKEKGDIPEGYSVSREKKERFSLILESASTNQTSMYLCASSARNSPLHFGNGTRLTVT.

This clonotype was counted only a few times. This chain uses TRBV20-1 with TRBJ2-5; 10 nucleotides line up with TRBD2. V dropped 0 bases and J dropped 5; count of bases not matched to a gene: 0. Germline-derived CDR1 and CDR2 are DFQATT and SNEGSKA (reference sequence). The CDR3 has 13 amino acids. CDR3 sequence: CSARETSGETQYF. The CDR3 coding sequence is TGCAGTGCTAGAGAGACTAGCGGGGAGACCCAGTACTTC.

The genes are TRBV6-5 and TRBJ2-2, with D unresolved. Germline values: CDR1 MNHEY, CDR2 SVGAGI. CDR3 length equals 17 residues. Trimming removed 2 bases from V and 1 base from J, with 14 bases in between. The CDR3 reads CASSYPLAEMNTGELFF. The CDR3, as DNA: TGTGCCAGCAGTTACCCACTCGCGGAAATGAACACCGGGGAGCTGTTTTTT.

The table lists this clonotype with a few counts. This chain joins TRBV6-2 or TRBV6-3 and TRBJ2-3; a weak D match, TRBD2 (5 bases). Germline-derived CDR1 and CDR2 are MNHEY and SVGEGT. The germline V and J ends were trimmed by 2 bases and 0 bases, with 9 bases remaining between them. The CDR3 length is 15 residues. This chain's CDR3 is CASSYVEASTDTQYF. CDR3 nucleotide sequence: TGTGCCAGCAGTTACGTGGAGGCGAGCACAGATACGCAGTATTTT.

This chain uses TRBV6-1 with TRBJ1-4, with TRBD1 as a possible D gene (5 bases). The V gene's germline CDR1 is MNHNS and CDR2 SASEGT. Trimming stripped 9 bases from V and 7 bases from J, with 15 bases between. This CDR3 region has 13 residues. As DNA, the CDR3 is TGTGCCAGATGGGTCCAGGGACCTGAAAAACTGTTTTTT. This gives the protein CARWVQGPEKLFF.

The J gene is TRBJ1-1, the V gene TRBV29-1; 9 bases are shared with TRBD1. CDR1 and CDR2 from the germline V gene are SQVTM and ANQGSEA. This CDR3 is 14 amino acids long. The J segment lost 0 bases and the V segment lost 4 bases, leaving 3 bases of the junction unmatched. The CDR3 coding sequence is TGCAGCGTTGGATGGGACAGGGTGAACACTGAAGCTTTCTTT. This gives the protein CSVGWDRVNTEAFF.

This clonotype was picked up one time. This sequence joins TRBV6-1 and TRBJ1-4; TRBD1 aligns across 7 bases. The CDR3 totals 13 residues. J gave up 10 bases and V 1 base, and 3 bases lay outside the gene matches. CDR1 MNHNS and CDR2 SASEGT come from the germline V gene. The CDR3 region is CASSEGQGGKLFF. As DNA, the CDR3 is TGTGCCAGCAGTGAAGGTCAGGGGGGAAAACTGTTTTTT.

V is TRBV7-9 and J is TRBJ2-5, with D uncertain. The tail of the sequence fits TRBJ2-7 better, so the J call may be wrong. This CDR3 region has 14 residues. Germline lookup yields CDR1 SEHNR and CDR2 FQNEAQ (reference sequence). The CDR3 sequence: CASSLVGILDEQYF. CDR3 in DNA: TGTGCCAGCAGCTTAGTAGGGATCCTCGACGAGCAGTACTTC.

The chain links TRBV7-8 to TRBJ2-7; no definite D call. The CDR3 has 15 amino acids. In germline, CDR1 is SGHVS, CDR2 FQNEAQ. V lost 1 base and J lost 1, with 11 bases in between. CDR3 in amino acids: CASSLVGFQSYEQYF. The CDR3 nucleotides are TGTGCCAGCAGCTTAGTAGGGTTTCAGTCCTACGAGCAGTACTTC.

This clonotype occurred a few times. V gene TRBV5-4 combines with J gene TRBJ1-1, with D tentatively TRBD1 (6 bases). Germline V gives CDR1 SGHNT, CDR2 YYREEE (reference sequence). V was trimmed by 4 bases and J by 5 bases, leaving 18 bases between them. The CDR3 runs 15 residues. The CDR3 protein is CASSRRNTGSTEAFF. The CDR3 region has the DNA TGTGCCAGCAGCCGAAGGAATACAGGGTCAACTGAAGCTTTCTTT.

A single count supports this clonotype. This rearrangement joins TRBV20-1 to TRBJ2-7; D not certain. This CDR3 is built from 13 residues. V lost 4 bases and J lost 1, with 11 bases in between. The germline V gene encodes CDR1 DFQATT and CDR2 SNEGSKA (reference sequence). The CDR3 bases are TGCAGTGCTACGGCACTCAGTTCCTACGAGCAGTACTTC. Protein product: CSATALSSYEQYF.

This clonotype was picked up a small number of times. The rearrangement links TRBV7-3 to TRBJ1-6, with 8 bases matching TRBD1. The CDR3 loop spans 15 amino acids. Trimming at V came to 2 bases and at J to 10 bases, leaving 7 bases not matched to a gene. CDR1 and CDR2 (germline): SGHTA, FQGTGA. The CDR3 DNA sequence: TGTGCCAGCAGCTTAGACGGGGACAGGCGATCACCCCTCCACTTT. It codes for CASSLDGDRRSPLHF.

V usage is TRBV28 and J usage is TRBJ2-5; D unclear. The tail of the sequence fits TRBJ2-7 better, so the J call may be wrong. The CDR3 spans 15 residues. Germline V gives CDR1 MDHEN, CDR2 SYDVKM. The CDR3 DNA follows: TGTGCCAGCAGCCTGCCCCTCACCCTTATCCACGAGCAGTACTTC. Encoded protein: CASSLPLTLIHEQYF.

This clonotype was counted only a few times. The chain links TRBV9 to TRBJ2-1; TRBD2 matches 7 bases. The CDR3 length is 15 residues. The germline CDR1 and CDR2 sequences are SGDLS and YYNGEE. The junction had 9 bases not matched to a gene; V was cut back by 9 bases and J by 0 bases. This CDR3 reads CAINRPGGSYNEQFF. The CDR3, as DNA: TGTGCCATAAACCGACCGGGGGGCTCCTACAATGAGCAGTTCTTC. The whole variable domain, remainder taken from reference TRBV9 and TRBJ2-1, is DSGVTQTPKHLITATGQRVTLRCSPRSGDLSVYWYQQSLDQGLQFLIQYYNGEERAKGNILERFSAQQFPDLHSELNLSSLELGDSALYFCAINRPGGSYNEQFFGPGTRLTVL.

The V call is TRBV10-3, the J call TRBJ2-5; possibly TRBD1 or TRBD2 for D (6 bases each). CDR1 is ENHRY, CDR2 SYGVKD, per germline. The CDR3 is made up of 14 amino acids. The V and J ends lost 3 bases and 0 bases respectively, with 8 bases between them. The CDR3 nucleotides are TGTGCCATCAGTGAAGGGGGGTACCAAGAGACCCAGTACTTC. Amino acids: CAISEGGYQETQYF.

J is TRBJ2-1 and V is TRBV4-1, with 10 nucleotides matching TRBD1. CDR3 length: 16 amino acids. J lost 3 bases, V lost 4 bases, and 6 bases had no gene match. The germline CDR1 and CDR2 sequences are MGHRA and YSYEKL. The CDR3 loop reads CASSLRGTGVYNEQFF. The CDR3, as DNA: TGCGCCAGCAGCCTGCGCGGGACAGGGGTCTACAATGAGCAGTTCTTC.

This sequence joins TRBV7-9 and TRBJ1-2, with 10 positions matching TRBD1. Trimming at V came to 6 bases and at J to 3 bases, leaving 7 bases not matched to a gene. Germline V gives CDR1 SEHNR, CDR2 FQNEAQ (reference sequence). This CDR3 region has 15 residues. CDR3 sequence: CASRRQGAPDYGYTF. CDR3 sequence (DNA): TGTGCCAGCAGGCGACAGGGGGCGCCCGACTATGGCTACACCTTC.

The CDR3 bases are TGTGCCAGCAGTTTCAGGCAGGGAATAGGAGCTTTCTTT. Amino acid sequence: CASSFRQGIGAFF. The gene calls are TRBV12-3 or TRBV12-4 and TRBJ1-1; D might be TRBD1 (5 bases). V was shortened by 3 bases and J by 10 bases, with 15 bases between the two germline ends. This CDR3 has 13 residues.

This clonotype was picked up many times. The chain employs TRBV6-5 and TRBJ1-2; 10 nucleotides line up with TRBD1. The germline gives CDR1 MNHEY, CDR2 SVGAGI. V lost 4 bases, J lost 2 bases, and 1 base stayed unmatched. This CDR3 has 14 residues. CDR3 sequence reads: CASSSGQGNYGYTF. The DNA of the CDR3 is TGTGCCAGCAGTTCGGGACAGGGGAACTATGGCTACACCTTC.

This clonotype was recorded a few times. The chain employs TRBV12-3 or TRBV12-4 and TRBJ1-1, with D perhaps TRBD1 (5 bases). The V gene lost 6 bases and the J gene lost 11 bases, with 19 bases spanning the gap. CDR3 length equals 13 residues. The CDR3 loop reads CASRLTMGPKAFF. The DNA for the CDR3 is TGTGCCAGCAGACTTACTATGGGACCGAAGGCTTTCTTT.

The CDR3 sequence is CASSAGLKGSPLHF. The CDR3 DNA follows: TGTGCCAGCAGCGCCGGACTCAAGGGTTCACCCCTCCACTTT. The rearrangement links TRBV9 to TRBJ1-6; D is undetermined. Trimming shortened V by 3 bases and J by 9 bases, and 13 bases separated the two germline ends. The CDR3 totals 14 residues. Germline V gene sequence: CDR1 SGDLS, CDR2 YYNGEE.

This clonotype was seen a few times. The gene calls are TRBV28 and TRBJ2-5; the D gene could be TRBD1 or TRBD2 (6 bases each). The CDR3 is made up of 15 amino acids. The germline CDR1 and CDR2 sequences are MDHEN and SYDVKM. The V and J ends lost 7 bases and 2 bases respectively, with 17 bases between them. DNA for the CDR3: TGTGCCAGCACTCTCCCTAAGGGGGGACAAGAGACCCAGTACTTC. Amino acids: CASTLPKGGQETQYF. The entire variable domain, with the rest obtained from reference TRBV28 and TRBJ2-5, is as follows: DVKVTQSSRYLVKRTGEKVFLECVQDMDHENMFWYRQDPGLGLRLIYFSYDVKMKEKGDIPEGYSVSREKKERFSLILESASTNQTSMYLCASTLPKGGQETQYFGPGTRLLVL.